These 23 T cell receptor beta chains originate from one sample sequenced in a study of T cell responses to AZD1222 COVID-19 vaccine. The assay was immunoSEQ multiplex PCR, and TCRdb's table has in-frame clones only and misses some. The data hold more than 100,000 clones, with roughly nine tenths observed a single time. Material: peripheral blood, obtained on day 0 of AZD1222 vaccination. The receptors come from an adult in good health.

V and J are TRBV6-2 or TRBV6-3 and TRBJ2-1, with 8 bases lining up with TRBD1. V lost 3 bases and J lost 4; bases outside the gene matches: 5. The V gene's germline CDR1 is MNHEY and CDR2 SVGEGT. The CDR3 sequence is 15 residues long. CDR3 sequence: CASSYQGQAYNEQFF. CDR3 DNA sequence: TGTGCCAGCAGTTATCAGGGACAGGCTTACAATGAGCAGTTCTTC.

J is TRBJ2-3 and V is TRBV7-3; 7 bases agree with TRBD1. The CDR3 spans 15 residues. With 2 bases clipped from V and 0 bases from J, the junction kept 2 bases outside the gene matches. From germline, CDR1 is SGHTA and CDR2 FQGTGA. CDR3 in amino acids: CASSLWGQSTDTQYF. CDR3 DNA sequence: TGTGCCAGCAGCTTATGGGGACAGAGCACAGATACGCAGTATTTT.

The rearrangement links TRBV29-1 to TRBJ1-2, with 8 bases lining up with TRBD1. Germline values: CDR1 SQVTM, CDR2 ANQGSEA. Trimming at V came to 6 bases and at J to 4 bases, leaving 10 bases not matched to a gene. This CDR3 comprises 14 residues. The CDR3 DNA follows: TGCAGCGTGGCCGGGACAGGCTTAGGCTATGGCTACACCTTC. Protein: CSVAGTGLGYGYTF.

The chain combines TRBV29-1 with TRBJ2-7; D may be TRBD1 (6 bases). Looked up from germline, CDR1 is SQVTM and CDR2 is ANQGSEA. This CDR3 spans 13 amino acids. V shed 7 bases and J shed 3 bases, with 16 bases lying between them. Here the CDR3 reads CSAQTGSGYEQYF. CDR3 coding DNA: TGCAGCGCCCAAACAGGGTCCGGCTACGAGCAGTACTTC.

The V call is TRBV19, the J call TRBJ1-5; possibly TRBD1 for D (6 bases). In germline, CDR1 is LNHDA, CDR2 SQIVND (reference sequence). Trimming left V 3 bases short and J 2 bases short, with 11 bases between. This CDR3 spans 15 amino acids. The CDR3 DNA reads as TGTGCCAGTAGTATTCAGGGGACTGGCAATCAGCCCCAGCATTTT. It encodes CASSIQGTGNQPQHF.

This chain connects TRBV2 to TRBJ2-6, with D possibly TRBD2 on 7 matching bases. Germline loops: CDR1 SNHLY, CDR2 FYNNEI. The CDR3 sequence is 15 residues long. V was pared by 6 bases and J by 4 bases, with 13 bases between. The CDR3 loop is CASREQGGGANVLTF. CDR3 coding DNA: TGTGCCAGCAGGGAACAGGGAGGGGGGGCCAACGTCCTGACTTTC.

The V and J genes are TRBV28 and TRBJ2-5, with 11 nucleotides matching TRBD1. The germline V gene encodes CDR1 MDHEN and CDR2 SYDVKM. The trim removed 3 bases at V and 2 bases at J, leaving 2 bases unmatched. There are 15 residues in the CDR3. In DNA form, the CDR3 reads TGTGCCAGCAGTTTCGGGACAGGGGGGCAAGAGACCCAGTACTTC. This gives the protein CASSFGTGGQETQYF.

The chain couples TRBV27 to TRBJ2-7; D uncertain. The germline V and J ends were trimmed by 1 base and 4 bases, with 11 bases remaining between them. Germline loops: CDR1 MNHEY, CDR2 SMNVEV (reference sequence). The CDR3 runs to 14 residues. The CDR3 DNA is TGTGCCAGCAGTTTATTCGGCAGCTCTTACGAGCAGTACTTC. Its protein is CASSLFGSSYEQYF.

This sequence joins TRBV7-2 and TRBJ2-3; perhaps TRBD2 as D (5 bases). Deletions cut 0 bases from V and 6 bases from J, with 10 bases between. Germline-derived CDR1 and CDR2 are SGHTA and FQGNSA. This CDR3 has 14 residues. CDR3 sequence reads: CASSLAYSEDTQYF. The CDR3 coding sequence is TGTGCCAGCAGCTTAGCTTATAGCGAGGATACGCAGTATTTT. Based on the CDR3 plus reference TRBV7-2 and TRBJ2-3, the full variable domain is GAGVSQSPSNKVTEKGKDVELRCDPISGHTALYWYRQSLGQGLEFLIYFQGNSAPDKSGLPSDRFSAERTGGSVSTLTIQRTQQEDSAVYLCASSLAYSEDTQYFGPGTRLTVL.

This clone has just one count. The chain combines TRBV3-1 (or the pseudogene TRBV3-2) with TRBJ1-2; 7 positions match TRBD1. The germline V gene has CDR1 LGHDT and CDR2 YNNKEL (reference sequence). The V gene end was trimmed by 4 bases and the J gene end by 1 base; junction bases not matched to a gene: 6. The CDR3 has 15 amino acids. The CDR3 DNA reads TGTGCCAGCAGCCGCCACGGGACAGATAACTATGGCTACACCTTC. Its protein is CASSRHGTDNYGYTF.

This chain links TRBV4-2 with TRBJ1-5; D is ambiguous. Germline CDR1 is LGHNA and CDR2 is YNFKEQ. Trimming cost V 4 bases and J 4 bases, with 14 bases left between them. The length of the CDR3 is 15 residues. The CDR3 nucleotides read TGTGCCAGCAGCCTGGAGTTGGCGAAGAATCAGCCCCAGCATTTT. Amino acid sequence: CASSLELAKNQPQHF.

V usage is TRBV20-1 and J usage is TRBJ2-3; D not resolved. In germline, CDR1 is DFQATT, CDR2 SNEGSKA (reference sequence). Trimming left V 3 bases short and J 6 bases short, with 10 bases between. The CDR3 spans 12 residues. CDR3 sequence (DNA): TGCAGTGCTAGTCTGATTTCGGATACGCAGTATTTT. It codes for CSASLISDTQYF.

The chain joins TRBV11-3 to TRBJ1-2; D is unresolved. Between the trimmed V and J ends, which lost 1 base and 0 bases, there was a span of 18 bases. Germline loops: CDR1 SGHNT, CDR2 YENEEA. This CDR3 is 18 amino acids long. The CDR3 bases are TGTGCCAGCAGCTTAGGTCTTTGGACCGCGGCCTCTAACTATGGCTACACCTTC. Its protein product is CASSLGLWTAASNYGYTF. The entire variable domain, with the rest obtained from reference TRBV11-3 and TRBJ1-2, is as follows: EAGVVQSPRYKIIEKKQPVAFWCNPISGHNTLYWYLQNLGQGPELLIRYENEEAVDDSQLPKDRFSAERLKGVDSTLKIQPAELGDSAVYLCASSLGLWTAASNYGYTFGSGTRLTVV.

The chain uses TRBV28 and TRBJ1-1; D not certain. From germline, CDR1 is MDHEN and CDR2 SYDVKM. The CDR3 totals 13 residues. V lost 4 bases, J lost 1 base, and 7 bases lay in between. This CDR3 is CASSSSKNTEAFF. CDR3 sequence (DNA): TGTGCCAGCAGTTCGAGTAAGAACACTGAAGCTTTCTTT.

This clone has just one count. The rearrangement joins TRBV11-2 to TRBJ2-7, with 10 bases that match TRBD2. V gave up 5 bases and J gave up 1 base; unmatched junction bases: 11. The CDR3 consists of 17 residues. CDR1 and CDR2 from the germline V gene are SGHAT and FQNNGV. The CDR3 loop is CASSRGGSGRISYEQYF. The CDR3 DNA sequence: TGTGCCAGCAGCCGTGGGGGTAGCGGGAGGATTTCCTACGAGCAGTACTTC.

This chain uses TRBV3-1 (or the pseudogene TRBV3-2) with TRBJ2-5; 12 nucleotides align to TRBD2. V trimming: 4 bases; J trimming: 6 bases; junction bases outside the gene matches: 9. This CDR3 has 16 amino acids. Germline V gene lookup returns CDR1 LGHDT and CDR2 YNNKEL (reference sequence). The CDR3 region is CASSRTASGGAKTQYF. In nucleotides, the CDR3 is TGTGCCAGCAGCCGCACGGCTAGCGGGGGGGCAAAGACCCAGTACTTC.

The DNA of the CDR3 is TGCAGTGCTAGTGTGGGGCAGGAGTATCAGCCCCAGCATTTT. Encoded protein: CSASVGQEYQPQHF. The rearrangement links TRBV20-1 to TRBJ1-5, with a possible D match to TRBD1 (5 bases). Germline V gene data show CDR1 as DFQATT and CDR2 as SNEGSKA (reference sequence). Trimming cost V 3 bases and J 5 bases, with 14 bases left between them. The CDR3 spans 14 residues.

The chain combines TRBV7-9 with TRBJ2-3; D is unresolved. Germline V gene sequence: CDR1 SEHNR, CDR2 FQNEAQ (reference sequence). CDR3 length: 14 residues. The V end was cut by 0 bases, the J end by 2 bases, with 6 bases between. The CDR3 loop reads CASSLAVVTDTQYF. The DNA of the CDR3 is TGTGCCAGCAGCTTAGCGGTCGTCACAGATACGCAGTATTTT.

The J gene is TRBJ2-5, the V gene TRBV7-2, with D maybe TRBD2 (6 bases). The germline V and J ends were trimmed by 0 bases and 4 bases, with 15 bases remaining between them. Germline-derived CDR1 and CDR2 are SGHTA and FQGNSA. This CDR3 comprises 16 residues. The CDR3 region has the DNA TGTGCCAGCAGCTTAGCCGGGACTGGCCCCACAGAGACCCAGTACTTC. This translates into CASSLAGTGPTETQYF.

V and J are TRBV6-2 or TRBV6-3 and TRBJ2-7, with D possibly TRBD1 on 6 matching bases. This CDR3 is built from 13 residues. Germline V gene sequence: CDR1 MNHEY, CDR2 SVGEGT. Trimming stripped 5 bases from V and 1 base from J, with 9 bases between. The chain's CDR3 is CASSLQGSYEQYF. The CDR3 DNA reads as TGTGCCAGCAGTCTACAGGGTTCCTACGAGCAGTACTTC.

CDR3 region: CASRDLEQYF. CDR3 coding DNA: TGTGCCAGCCGAGATCTCGAGCAGTACTTC. The rearrangement uses TRBV25-1 and TRBJ2-7, with D uncertain. The germline V and J ends were trimmed by 8 bases and 6 bases, with 8 bases remaining between them. This CDR3 comprises 10 residues. Germline V gene lookup returns CDR1 MGHDK and CDR2 SYGVNS.

As concerns this clone: At one end the junction does not follow the germline gene, possibly because of a read error. The chain uses TRBV7-7 and TRBJ2-7; D may be TRBD1 (6 bases). This CDR3 is 18 amino acids long. Looked up from germline, CDR1 is SSHAT and CDR2 is FNYEAQ (reference sequence). The CDR3 spells CASSLGGAGVESSYEQYF. CDR3 DNA: TGTGCTAGCAGCTTAGGGGGAGCAGGGGTCGAAAGCTCCTACGAGCAGTACTTC.

This clone was observed a handful of times. The chain combines TRBV7-9 with TRBJ2-7; the D is unclear. Per germline, CDR1 SEHNR and CDR2 FQNEAQ (reference sequence). This CDR3 spans 12 amino acids. The V end lost 3 bases, the J end lost 3 bases, and 6 bases lay between the germline ends. This CDR3 reads CASSLLDYEQYF. In nucleotides, the CDR3 is TGTGCCAGCAGCTTGCTTGACTACGAGCAGTACTTC.